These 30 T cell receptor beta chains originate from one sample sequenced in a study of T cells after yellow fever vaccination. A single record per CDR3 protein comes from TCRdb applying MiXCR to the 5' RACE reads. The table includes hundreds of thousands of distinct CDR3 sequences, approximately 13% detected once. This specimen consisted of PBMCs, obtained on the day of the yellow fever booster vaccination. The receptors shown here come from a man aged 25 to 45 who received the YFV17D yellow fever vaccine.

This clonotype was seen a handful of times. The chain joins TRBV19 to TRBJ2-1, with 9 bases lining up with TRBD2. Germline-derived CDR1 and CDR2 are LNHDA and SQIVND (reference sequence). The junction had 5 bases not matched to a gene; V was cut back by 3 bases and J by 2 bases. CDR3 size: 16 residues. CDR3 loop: CASSMWGGRAYNEQFF. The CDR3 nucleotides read TGTGCCAGTAGTATGTGGGGCGGGAGGGCCTACAATGAGCAGTTCTTC.

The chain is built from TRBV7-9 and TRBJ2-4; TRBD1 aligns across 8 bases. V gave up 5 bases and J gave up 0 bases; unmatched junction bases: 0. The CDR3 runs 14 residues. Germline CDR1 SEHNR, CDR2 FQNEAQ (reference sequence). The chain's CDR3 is CASSDRGAKNIQYF. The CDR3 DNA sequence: TGTGCCAGCAGCGACAGGGGAGCCAAAAACATTCAGTACTTC.

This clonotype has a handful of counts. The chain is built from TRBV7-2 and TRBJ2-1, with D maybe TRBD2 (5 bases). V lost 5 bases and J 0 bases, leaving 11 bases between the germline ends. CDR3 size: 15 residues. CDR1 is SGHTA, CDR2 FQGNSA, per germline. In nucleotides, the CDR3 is TGTGCCAGCAGCAAGTCGAGCGGCTCCTACAATGAGCAGTTCTTC. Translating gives CASSKSSGSYNEQFF.

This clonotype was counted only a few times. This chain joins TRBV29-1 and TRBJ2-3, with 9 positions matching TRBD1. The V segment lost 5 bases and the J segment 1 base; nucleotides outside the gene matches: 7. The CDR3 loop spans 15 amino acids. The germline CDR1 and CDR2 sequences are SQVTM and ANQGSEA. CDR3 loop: CSVLPDRGGTDTQYF. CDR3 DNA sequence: TGCAGCGTTCTCCCAGACAGGGGGGGCACAGATACGCAGTATTTT.

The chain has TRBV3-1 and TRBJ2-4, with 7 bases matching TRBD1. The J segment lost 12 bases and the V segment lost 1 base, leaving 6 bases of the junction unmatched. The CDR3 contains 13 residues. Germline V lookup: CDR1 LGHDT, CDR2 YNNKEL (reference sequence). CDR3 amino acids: CASSQGRDRNQYF. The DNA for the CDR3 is TGTGCCAGCAGCCAAGGCCGGGACAGAAATCAGTACTTC.

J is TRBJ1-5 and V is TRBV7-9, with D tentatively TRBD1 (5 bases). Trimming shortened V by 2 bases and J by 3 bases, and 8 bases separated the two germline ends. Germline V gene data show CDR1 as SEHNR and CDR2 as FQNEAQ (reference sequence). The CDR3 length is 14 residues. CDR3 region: CASSLSGNNQPQHF. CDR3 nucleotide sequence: TGTGCCAGCAGCTTATCAGGGAACAATCAGCCCCAGCATTTT. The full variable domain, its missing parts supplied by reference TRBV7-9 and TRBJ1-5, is DTGVSQNPRHKITKRGQNVTFRCDPISEHNRLYWYRQTLGQGPEFLTYFQNEAQLEKSRLLSDRFSAERPKGSFSTLEIQRTEQGDSAMYLCASSLSGNNQPQHFGDGTRLSIL.

CDR3 residues: CASSPYKNTGELFF. The CDR3 DNA reads TGTGCCAGCAGCCCATATAAGAACACCGGGGAGCTGTTTTTT. This chain uses TRBV7-2 with TRBJ2-2; D not certain. Germline CDR1 is SGHTA and CDR2 is FQGNSA. This CDR3 has 14 amino acids. Trimming stripped 5 bases from V and 1 base from J, with 8 bases between.

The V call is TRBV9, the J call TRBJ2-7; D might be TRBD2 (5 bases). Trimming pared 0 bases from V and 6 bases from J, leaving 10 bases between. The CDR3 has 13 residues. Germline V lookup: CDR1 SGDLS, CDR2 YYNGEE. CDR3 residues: CASSVEASSEQYF. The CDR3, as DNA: TGTGCCAGCAGCGTAGAGGCTAGCTCCGAGCAGTACTTC.

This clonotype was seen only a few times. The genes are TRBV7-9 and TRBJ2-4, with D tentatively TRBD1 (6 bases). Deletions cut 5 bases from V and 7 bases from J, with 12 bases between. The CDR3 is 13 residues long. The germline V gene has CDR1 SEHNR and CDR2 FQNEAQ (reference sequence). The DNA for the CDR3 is TGTGCCAGCAGCGATCCCACAGGGAACATTCAGTACTTC. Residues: CASSDPTGNIQYF.

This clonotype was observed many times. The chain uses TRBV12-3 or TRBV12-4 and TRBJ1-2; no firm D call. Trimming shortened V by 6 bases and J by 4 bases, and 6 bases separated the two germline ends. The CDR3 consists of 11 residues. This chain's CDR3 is CASSESYGYTF. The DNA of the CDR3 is TGTGCCAGCAGCGAATCCTATGGCTACACCTTC.

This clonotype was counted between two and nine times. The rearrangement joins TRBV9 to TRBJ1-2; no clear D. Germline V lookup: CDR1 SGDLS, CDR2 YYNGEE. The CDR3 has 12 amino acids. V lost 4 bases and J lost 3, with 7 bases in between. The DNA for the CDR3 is TGTGCCAGCAGCCCGCCCTACTATGGCTACACCTTC. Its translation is CASSPPYYGYTF.

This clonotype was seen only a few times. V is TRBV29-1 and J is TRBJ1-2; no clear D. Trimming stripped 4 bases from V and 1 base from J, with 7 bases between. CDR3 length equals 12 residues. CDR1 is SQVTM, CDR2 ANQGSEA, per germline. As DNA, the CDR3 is TGCAGCGTTGCTCGGGGTAACTATGGCTACACCTTC. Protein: CSVARGNYGYTF.

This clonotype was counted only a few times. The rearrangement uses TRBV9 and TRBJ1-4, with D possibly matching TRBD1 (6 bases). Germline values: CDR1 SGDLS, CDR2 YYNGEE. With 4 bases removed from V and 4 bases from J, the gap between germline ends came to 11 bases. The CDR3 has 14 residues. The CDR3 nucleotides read TGTGCCAGCAGCCGAGGGGGTGGTAATGAAAAACTGTTTTTT. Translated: CASSRGGGNEKLFF.

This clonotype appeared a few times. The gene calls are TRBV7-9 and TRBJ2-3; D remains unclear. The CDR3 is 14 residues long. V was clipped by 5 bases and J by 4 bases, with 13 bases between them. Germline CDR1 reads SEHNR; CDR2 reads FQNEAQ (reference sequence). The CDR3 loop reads CASSRSQEADTQYF. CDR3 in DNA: TGTGCCAGCAGCAGAAGCCAAGAGGCAGATACGCAGTATTTT.

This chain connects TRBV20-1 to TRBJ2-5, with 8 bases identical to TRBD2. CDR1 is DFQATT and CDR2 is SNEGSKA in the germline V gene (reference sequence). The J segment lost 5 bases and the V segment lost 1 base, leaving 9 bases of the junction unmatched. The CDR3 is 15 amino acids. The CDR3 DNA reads TGCAGTGCTAGAGTGGCGGGAGGAGATTTGGAGACCCAGTACTTC. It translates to CSARVAGGDLETQYF.

The CDR3 DNA follows: TGTGCCAGCAGTAAGACAGATAAAAAAAACATTCAGTACTTC. Translation gives CASSKTDKKNIQYF. The rearrangement joins TRBV28 to TRBJ2-4, with TRBD1 as a possible D gene (5 bases). The V gene's germline CDR1 is MDHEN and CDR2 SYDVKM. CDR3 length: 14 amino acids. The V end lost 5 bases, the J end lost 4 bases, and 12 bases lay between the germline ends. The full variable domain, its missing parts supplied by reference TRBV28 and TRBJ2-4, is DVKVTQSSRYLVKRTGEKVFLECVQDMDHENMFWYRQDPGLGLRLIYFSYDVKMKEKGDIPEGYSVSREKKERFSLILESASTNQTSMYLCASSKTDKKNIQYFGAGTRLSVL.

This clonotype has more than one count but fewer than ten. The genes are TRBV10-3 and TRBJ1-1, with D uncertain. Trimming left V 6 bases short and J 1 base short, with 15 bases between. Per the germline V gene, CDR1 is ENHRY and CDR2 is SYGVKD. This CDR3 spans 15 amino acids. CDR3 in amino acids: CAISDSAGRNTEAFF. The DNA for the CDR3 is TGTGCCATCAGCGATTCCGCGGGCAGGAACACTGAAGCTTTCTTT.

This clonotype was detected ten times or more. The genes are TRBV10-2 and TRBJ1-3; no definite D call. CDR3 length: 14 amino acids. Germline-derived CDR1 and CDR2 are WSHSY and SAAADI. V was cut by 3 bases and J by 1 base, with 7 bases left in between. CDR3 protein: CASSDAASGNTIYF. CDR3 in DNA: TGCGCCAGCAGTGATGCGGCATCTGGAAACACCATATATTTT.

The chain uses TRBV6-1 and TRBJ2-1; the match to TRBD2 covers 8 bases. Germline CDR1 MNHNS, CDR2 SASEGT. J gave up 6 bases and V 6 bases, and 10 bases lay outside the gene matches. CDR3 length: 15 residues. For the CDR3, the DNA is TGTGCCAGCAGGCCAAGGCGGGAGGCCCCCAATGAGCAGTTCTTC. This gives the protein CASRPRREAPNEQFF.

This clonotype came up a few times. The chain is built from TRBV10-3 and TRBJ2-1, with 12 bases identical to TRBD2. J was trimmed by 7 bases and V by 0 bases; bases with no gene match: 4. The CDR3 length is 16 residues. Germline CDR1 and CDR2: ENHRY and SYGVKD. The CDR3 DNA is TGTGCCATCAGTGAGTCCGGACTAGCGGGAAATAATGAGCAGTTCTTC. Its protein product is CAISESGLAGNNEQFF.

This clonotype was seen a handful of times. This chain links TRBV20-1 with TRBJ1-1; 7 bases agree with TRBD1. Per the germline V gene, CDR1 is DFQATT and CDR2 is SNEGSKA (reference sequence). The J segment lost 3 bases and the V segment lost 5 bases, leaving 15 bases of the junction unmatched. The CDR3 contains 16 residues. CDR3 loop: CSARPGGGNRHTEAFF. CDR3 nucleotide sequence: TGCAGTGCTCGGCCTGGAGGGGGCAATAGGCACACTGAAGCTTTCTTT.

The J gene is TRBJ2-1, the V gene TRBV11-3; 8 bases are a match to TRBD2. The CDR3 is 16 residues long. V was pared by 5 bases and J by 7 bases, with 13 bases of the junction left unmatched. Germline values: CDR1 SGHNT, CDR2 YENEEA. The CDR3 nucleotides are TGTGCCAGCAGCCCCGGGGGACTAGTGATGGAAAATGAGCAGTTCTTC. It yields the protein CASSPGGLVMENEQFF.

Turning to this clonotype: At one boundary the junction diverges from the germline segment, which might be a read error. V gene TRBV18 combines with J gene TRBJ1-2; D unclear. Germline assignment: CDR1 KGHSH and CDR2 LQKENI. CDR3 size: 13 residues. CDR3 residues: CASSPGGSRIGRF. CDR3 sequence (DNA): TGTGCCAGCTCACCGGGTGGTAGCAGGATTGGTCGCTTC.

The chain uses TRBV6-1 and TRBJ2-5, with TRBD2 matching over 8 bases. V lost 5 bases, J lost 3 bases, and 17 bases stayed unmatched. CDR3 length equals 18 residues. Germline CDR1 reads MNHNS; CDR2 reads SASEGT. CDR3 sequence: CASSPLGTSGRKEETQYF. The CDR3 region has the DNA TGTGCCAGCAGTCCCCTCGGTACTAGCGGTAGGAAGGAAGAGACCCAGTACTTC.

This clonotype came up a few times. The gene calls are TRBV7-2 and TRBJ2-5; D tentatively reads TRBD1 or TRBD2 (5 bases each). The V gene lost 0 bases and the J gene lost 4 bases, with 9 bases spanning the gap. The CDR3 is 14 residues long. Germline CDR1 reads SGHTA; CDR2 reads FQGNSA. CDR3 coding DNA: TGTGCCAGCAGCTTAGCGAAGGGACCAGAGACCCAGTACTTC. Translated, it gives CASSLAKGPETQYF.

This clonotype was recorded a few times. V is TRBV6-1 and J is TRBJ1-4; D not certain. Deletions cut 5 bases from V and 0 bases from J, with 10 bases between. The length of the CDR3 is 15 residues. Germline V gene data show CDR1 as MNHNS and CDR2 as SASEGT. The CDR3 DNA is TGTGCCAGCAGTCAAGACCGTGCAACTAATGAAAAACTGTTTTTT. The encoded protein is CASSQDRATNEKLFF.

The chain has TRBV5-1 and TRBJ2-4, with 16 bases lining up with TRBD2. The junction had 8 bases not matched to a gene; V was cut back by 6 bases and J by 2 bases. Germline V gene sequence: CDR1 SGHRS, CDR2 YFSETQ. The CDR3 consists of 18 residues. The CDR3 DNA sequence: TGCGCCAGCAACTCGGGACTAGCGGGAGGGCCTCCCAAAAACATTCAGTACTTC. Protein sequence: CASNSGLAGGPPKNIQYF.

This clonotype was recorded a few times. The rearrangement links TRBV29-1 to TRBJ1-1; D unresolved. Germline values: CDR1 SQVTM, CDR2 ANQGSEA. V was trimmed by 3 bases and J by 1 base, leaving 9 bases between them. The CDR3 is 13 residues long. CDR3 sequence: CSVDLGGNTEAFF. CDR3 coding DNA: TGCAGCGTTGACCTCGGAGGGAACACTGAAGCTTTCTTT.

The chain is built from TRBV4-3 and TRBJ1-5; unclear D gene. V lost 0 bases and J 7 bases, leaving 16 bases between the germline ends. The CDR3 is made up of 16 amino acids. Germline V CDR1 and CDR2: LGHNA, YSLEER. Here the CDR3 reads CASSQEWRAGAQPQHF. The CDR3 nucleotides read TGCGCCAGCAGCCAAGAGTGGAGAGCGGGAGCCCAGCCCCAGCATTTT.

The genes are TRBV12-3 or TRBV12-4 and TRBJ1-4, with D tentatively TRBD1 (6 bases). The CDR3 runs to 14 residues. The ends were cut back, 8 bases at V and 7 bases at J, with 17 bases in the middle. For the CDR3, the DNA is TGTGCCAGCGGGTCTACGGGGGCAGGTGAAAAACTGTTTTTT. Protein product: CASGSTGAGEKLFF.